Shown below are 24 T cell receptor beta chains from a single sample sequenced in a study of T cells in Graves' hyperthyroidism and ophthalmopathy. The source material, RNA transcripts, was used to amplify TCR beta CDR3 regions. In the first-round RT-PCR of the TCR CDR3, the HTBI primer set was used. TCRdb itself ran the multiplex PCR reads through MiXCR, one entry per CDR3 protein. The profile shows over 250,000 distinct CDR3 sequences, around a quarter of them singletons. Sequenced input: blood. All receptors come from a middle-aged man with Graves' hyperthyroidism that later progressed to Graves' ophthalmopathy.

This clonotype was seen ten or more times. The genes are TRBV30 and TRBJ1-1; D is uncertain. Germline V gene sequence: CDR1 GTSNPN, CDR2 SVGIG (reference sequence). V lost 3 bases, J lost 2 bases, and 7 bases lay in between. The CDR3 length is 12 residues. The CDR3 nucleotides read TGTGCCTGGAGCGATGCCAACACTGAAGCTTTCTTT. It translates to CAWSDANTEAFF.

This clonotype was seen ten or more times. The V and J genes are TRBV2 and TRBJ1-2, with D tentatively TRBD1 (6 bases). Trimming stripped 1 base from V and 3 bases from J, with 6 bases between. The CDR3 runs to 13 residues. In germline, CDR1 is SNHLY, CDR2 FYNNEI. The CDR3 coding sequence is TGTGCCAGCAGTGAAGGGACAGACTATGGCTACACCTTC. Its translation: CASSEGTDYGYTF.

This clonotype was counted ten times or more. This CDR3 is CSASRDGSYEQYF. DNA of the CDR3: TGCAGTGCCTCCCGGGACGGATCCTACGAGCAGTACTTC. This chain joins TRBV20-1 and TRBJ2-7; the D gene could be TRBD1 or TRBD2 (5 bases each). Trimming left V 6 bases short and J 1 base short, with 13 bases between. CDR1 and CDR2 from the germline V gene are DFQATT and SNEGSKA (reference sequence). The CDR3 runs 13 residues.

This clonotype was counted ten times or more. The V gene is TRBV14, the J gene TRBJ1-2; D perhaps matches TRBD1 (6 bases). The CDR3 loop spans 15 amino acids. Germline CDR1 and CDR2: SGHDN and FVKESK. V was cut by 1 base and J by 1 base, with 10 bases left in between. CDR3 DNA: TGTGCCAGCAGCCAAGGGACAGCCCTTAACTATGGCTACACCTTC. Protein sequence: CASSQGTALNYGYTF. Looking up the rest from reference TRBV14 and TRBJ1-2 gives the full variable domain: EAGVTQFPSHSVIEKGQTVTLRCDPISGHDNLYWYRRVMGKEIKFLLHFVKESKQDESGMPNNRFLAERTGGTYSTLKVQPAELEDSGVYFCASSQGTALNYGYTFGSGTRLTVV.

This clonotype was recorded at least ten times. The CDR3 loop is CASSLVGQTLNQPQHF. In DNA form, the CDR3 reads TGTGCCAGCAGCTTAGTTGGACAGACACTCAATCAGCCCCAGCATTTT. The chain links TRBV7-8 to TRBJ1-5; D perhaps matches TRBD1 (6 bases). Germline lookup yields CDR1 SGHVS and CDR2 FQNEAQ. The CDR3 is made up of 16 amino acids. V was clipped by 1 base and J by 3 bases, with 13 bases between them.

The gene calls are TRBV11-2 and TRBJ2-5; tentative D call: TRBD1 (6 bases). In germline, CDR1 is SGHAT, CDR2 FQNNGV. This CDR3 has 14 residues. Trimming stripped 5 bases from V and 5 bases from J, with 15 bases between. The CDR3 nucleotides are TGTGCCAGCAGCCCCGGACAGTTCGTGGAGACCCAGTACTTC. It specifies CASSPGQFVETQYF.

The V and J genes are TRBV27 and TRBJ2-7; maybe TRBD2 (6 bases). The CDR3 runs 14 residues. Germline lookup yields CDR1 MNHEY and CDR2 SMNVEV (reference sequence). Deletions cut 5 bases from V and 1 base from J, with 12 bases between. CDR3 amino acids: CASSASTRSYEQYF. The CDR3 DNA follows: TGTGCCAGCAGTGCGTCGACTAGGTCCTACGAGCAGTACTTC.

The rearrangement links TRBV28 to TRBJ1-2; D unclear. The V end lost 1 base, the J end lost 4 bases, and 10 bases lay between the germline ends. The germline V gene has CDR1 MDHEN and CDR2 SYDVKM. The CDR3 spans 14 residues. The DNA of the CDR3 is TGTGCCAGCAGTTTATCGGTCCCTCTCTATGGCTACACCTTC. Encoded protein: CASSLSVPLYGYTF.

This clonotype was found many times. CDR3 sequence reads: CASSHPKEGVGANVLTF. Written as DNA, the CDR3 is TGTGCCAGCAGCCATCCCAAGGAGGGGGTTGGGGCCAACGTCCTGACTTTC. The rearrangement uses TRBV9 and TRBJ2-6; TRBD1 or TRBD2 may be the D gene (6 bases each). The germline gives CDR1 SGDLS, CDR2 YYNGEE. Trimming stripped 4 bases from V and 3 bases from J, with 17 bases between. The CDR3 is 17 amino acids. Full variable domain (outside the CDR3, taken from reference TRBV9 and TRBJ2-6): DSGVTQTPKHLITATGQRVTLRCSPRSGDLSVYWYQQSLDQGLQFLIQYYNGEERAKGNILERFSAQQFPDLHSELNLSSLELGDSALYFCASSHPKEGVGANVLTFGAGSRLTVL.

In its sample, this clonotype was seen many times. V gene TRBV29-1 combines with J gene TRBJ2-7; the D is unclear. The V gene's germline CDR1 is SQVTM and CDR2 ANQGSEA. This CDR3 spans 12 amino acids. Trimming removed 0 bases at V and 5 bases at J, with 8 bases between. The CDR3: CSVEDISHEQYF. The CDR3 coding sequence is TGCAGCGTTGAAGATATCAGTCACGAGCAGTACTTC.

This clonotype appeared many times. This chain uses TRBV30 with TRBJ1-1; weak D call: TRBD1 (6 bases). CDR1 and CDR2 (germline): GTSNPN, SVGIG (reference sequence). With 4 bases removed from V and 3 bases from J, the gap between germline ends came to 12 bases. The CDR3 runs 13 residues. The CDR3 nucleotides are TGTGCCTGGAAGGCAGGGGTTTACACTGAAGCTTTCTTT. This gives the protein CAWKAGVYTEAFF.

This clonotype was observed at least ten times. The chain uses TRBV12-3 or TRBV12-4 and TRBJ2-5; D uncertain. V was shortened by 6 bases and J by 8 bases, with 13 bases between the two germline ends. The length of the CDR3 is 12 residues. CDR3 bases: TGTGCCAGCAGCCCCCAAGTCCACACCCAGTACTTC. Protein product: CASSPQVHTQYF.

This clonotype was recorded at least ten times. V gene TRBV6-5 combines with J gene TRBJ1-2; unclear D gene. Germline loops: CDR1 MNHEY, CDR2 SVGAGI. CDR3 length: 11 residues. V shed 2 bases and J shed 3 bases, with 1 base lying between them. CDR3 sequence: CASSYDYGYTF. CDR3 in DNA: TGTGCCAGCAGTTACGACTATGGCTACACCTTC.

There are many counts of this clonotype. The chain carries TRBV15 and TRBJ2-5, with a tentative D call TRBD1 (6 bases). This CDR3 has 16 amino acids. Germline V gene data show CDR1 as LNHNV and CDR2 as YYDKDF (reference sequence). The V end lost 5 bases, the J end lost 1 base, and 17 bases lay between the germline ends. CDR3 in DNA: TGTGCCACCAGCTCCACCGCAGGACAGAGCCAAGAGACCCAGTACTTC. Its translation: CATSSTAGQSQETQYF.

This clonotype was detected many times. The rearrangement uses TRBV6-1 and TRBJ1-3, with D tentatively TRBD1 (5 bases). This CDR3 is 14 amino acids long. The germline V and J ends were trimmed by 6 bases and 3 bases, with 12 bases remaining between them. In germline, CDR1 is MNHNS, CDR2 SASEGT. For the CDR3, the DNA is TGTGCCAGCAGCTCGTTAGGGGTTGGAAACACCATATATTTT. The encoded protein is CASSSLGVGNTIYF.

This clonotype was counted at least ten times. The V gene is TRBV27, the J gene TRBJ2-2, with 8 bases lining up with TRBD1. The CDR3 runs to 15 residues. Germline V gene data show CDR1 as MNHEY and CDR2 as SMNVEV (reference sequence). Trimming took 6 bases from V and 5 from J; bases not matched to a gene: 8. CDR3 amino acids: CASRRQGSGTGELFF. The CDR3 region has the DNA TGTGCCAGCAGGAGACAGGGGTCGGGAACCGGGGAGCTGTTTTTT.

The chain is built from TRBV7-2 and TRBJ2-7, with D possibly being TRBD2 (6 bases). This CDR3 region has 15 residues. CDR1 and CDR2 from the germline V gene are SGHTA and FQGNSA. The V end was cut by 6 bases, the J end by 0 bases, with 15 bases between. CDR3 nucleotide sequence: TGTGCCAGCAGGGGAACCGGGAGCCTCTCCTACGAGCAGTACTTC. Protein sequence: CASRGTGSLSYEQYF.

This clonotype was recorded at least ten times. V and J are TRBV5-1 and TRBJ2-7; 7 bases fit TRBD2. In germline, CDR1 is SGHRS, CDR2 YFSETQ. CDR3 length equals 15 residues. After removal of 4 bases from V and 3 bases from J, the junction contained 10 bases not matched to a gene. Written as DNA, the CDR3 is TGCGCCAGCAGCGGGCATAGCGGGCCTAGCTACGAGCAGTACTTC. This codes for CASSGHSGPSYEQYF.

This clonotype showed up many times. The chain has TRBV5-1 and TRBJ2-7; possibly TRBD2 for D (5 bases). Germline loops: CDR1 SGHRS, CDR2 YFSETQ. The CDR3 length is 13 residues. Trimming left V 1 base short and J 4 bases short, with 9 bases between. The CDR3 DNA is TGCGCCAGCAGCTTGCCGGGAACGTACGAGCAGTACTTC. Amino acid sequence: CASSLPGTYEQYF.

This clonotype was seen a few times. J is TRBJ2-5 and V is TRBV20-1; the match to TRBD1 covers 7 bases. The germline V gene encodes CDR1 DFQATT and CDR2 SNEGSKA (reference sequence). J lost 3 bases, V lost 3 bases, and 7 bases had no gene match. CDR3 length: 14 amino acids. The CDR3 is CSARVWDRKETQYF. CDR3 sequence (DNA): TGCAGTGCTAGGGTATGGGACAGAAAAGAGACCCAGTACTTC.

This chain uses TRBV15 with TRBJ2-7; 10 bases map to TRBD1. V lost 1 base to trimming and J lost 3 bases; unmatched junction nucleotides: 9. CDR1 is LNHNV, CDR2 YYDKDF, per germline (reference sequence). The CDR3 is 17 amino acids. CDR3 amino acids: CATSRGTSRTGGYEQYF. Here the CDR3 DNA reads TGTGCCACCAGCAGAGGGACTTCTCGGACAGGGGGCTACGAGCAGTACTTC.

This clonotype has a count of ten or more. This chain connects TRBV20-1 to TRBJ1-1, with D tentatively TRBD1 (6 bases). V was pared by 2 bases and J by 1 base, with 11 bases between. This CDR3 comprises 14 residues. Germline CDR1 reads DFQATT; CDR2 reads SNEGSKA (reference sequence). The CDR3 DNA reads TGCAGTGCTAGAAGCCCGACAGGGAACACTGAAGCTTTCTTT. It specifies CSARSPTGNTEAFF.

This clonotype was seen at least ten times. J is TRBJ1-1 and V is TRBV28; 10 bases align to TRBD1. This CDR3 has 16 amino acids. CDR1 and CDR2 from the germline V gene are MDHEN and SYDVKM. V shed 11 bases and J 3 bases; nucleotides not matched to a gene: 15. The DNA of the CDR3 is TGTGCCGTAAAAACCAAGGGACAGGGGAGGCACACTGAAGCTTTCTTT. Its protein product is CAVKTKGQGRHTEAFF.

This clonotype showed up many times. The chain employs TRBV2 and TRBJ1-5, with D maybe TRBD1 (5 bases). Trimming took 7 bases from V and 0 from J, leaving 13 bases between them. This CDR3 is 15 amino acids long. Germline V gene data show CDR1 as SNHLY and CDR2 as FYNNEI. The CDR3, as DNA: TGTGCCAGCACTATCGAAGGACATAGCAATCAGCCCCAGCATTTT. Protein: CASTIEGHSNQPQHF.